Given below is one TCR beta chain in context. Its specificity is not known. Losses at the gene ends were 4 bases for V and 0 bases for J; bases not matched to a gene: 6. This CDR3 is built from 19 residues. Germline V lookup: CDR1 LGHNA, CDR2 YNFKEQ. The data derive from a study of cytomegalovirus exposure and HLA in healthy donors. Overall study findings and caveats: An apparent linkage of common viral pathogens to several of the most significant clusters emerged in a later analysis. As confirmed in vitro, a few CMV-associated chains were specific for CMV antigens. Looking again later, the authors saw that most CMV-associated TCR beta chains seemed HLA-restricted.

13 Jbeta primers and 60 Vbeta primers were used for the PCR. TCRdb's table, derived via immunoSEQ multiplex PCR, lists solely in-frame clones and lacks some. Found here are tens of thousands of clones, roughly 73% of them singletons; the top ten hold approximately 3.9%. The sample was PBMCs. This chain joins TRBV4-2 and TRBJ2-2; TRBD2 aligns across 15 bases. The receptor comes from a woman in her thirties or forties in good health and CMV-seronegative. The CDR3 loop is CASSRGLAGGLANTGELFF. DNA of the CDR3: TGTGCCAGCAGCCGTGGACTAGCGGGGGGGTTGGCGAACACCGGGGAGCTGTTTTTT.